This TCR beta chain was sequenced during a study of blood T cell repertoires in COVID-19. Generated by immunoSEQ multiplex PCR, the TCRdb table keeps only in-frame clones and is missing some. The top ten clones hold 0.9% to 1% of a sample with 300,000 to 500,000 clones, around 87% of them seen once. Germline-derived CDR1 and CDR2 are LNHDA and SQIVND (reference sequence). The CDR3 runs to 15 residues. Trimming stripped 7 bases from V and 7 bases from J, with 17 bases between. The chain has TRBV19 and TRBJ1-6; possible D gene TRBD1, 5 bases. The sequenced material came from PBMCs or T cells enriched from blood (not recorded which). The sequence derives from a woman under 40 with acute COVID-19. The CDR3: CASTPRGLSNSPLHF. DNA of the CDR3: TGTGCCAGTACCCCGCGGGGACTTTCCAATTCACCCCTCCACTTT.